This TCR beta chain appears in the sequencing data of a study of CD8 T cells in ankylosing spondylitis. Findings of the study overall: Typical of ankylosing spondylitis blood, it appeared, was a TCR beta motif of seven to nine highly homologous variants.

From the 5' RACE reads, TCRdb called clonotypes with MiXCR, one entry per CDR3 protein. The sample shows 150,000 to 200,000 distinct CDR3 sequences, 11% of them seen only once. In this sample, this clonotype turned up a few times. The antigen is unknown. Sequenced input: blood, either unsorted or a sorted T cell fraction (not recorded which). This receptor was identified in a male donor with ankylosing spondylitis or in good health (not recorded which).

DNA of the CDR3: TGCGCCAGCAGCCAAGAAAGGGGTACCTATGGCTACACCTTC. This gives the protein CASSQERGTYGYTF. The chain uses TRBV4-3 and TRBJ1-2; perhaps TRBD1 as D (5 bases). Deletions cut 0 bases from V and 4 bases from J, with 9 bases between. The CDR3 runs to 14 residues. Germline loops: CDR1 LGHNA, CDR2 YSLEER.